The clone carrying this T cell receptor (beta chain) turned up a few times. These data belong to a study of T cells in Graves' hyperthyroidism and ophthalmopathy. What was amplified from RNA transcripts were TCR beta CDR3 regions. The TCR CDR3 first-round RT-PCR relied on the HTBI primer set. A single record per CDR3 protein comes from TCRdb applying MiXCR to the multiplex PCR reads. Here the sample spans hundreds of thousands of distinct CDR3 sequences, about 14% being singletons. Material for sequencing was blood. The receptor comes from a woman aged 45-65 years with Graves' ophthalmopathy.

The CDR3 protein is CASRWGTPQETQYF. The CDR3 coding sequence is TGTGCCAGTCGTTGGGGGACCCCACAAGAGACCCAGTACTTC. The V and J genes are TRBV12-3 or TRBV12-4 and TRBJ2-5; D assignment may be TRBD1 or TRBD2 (5 bases each). CDR3 length: 14 amino acids. The V end was cut by 9 bases, the J end by 2 bases, with 16 bases between.